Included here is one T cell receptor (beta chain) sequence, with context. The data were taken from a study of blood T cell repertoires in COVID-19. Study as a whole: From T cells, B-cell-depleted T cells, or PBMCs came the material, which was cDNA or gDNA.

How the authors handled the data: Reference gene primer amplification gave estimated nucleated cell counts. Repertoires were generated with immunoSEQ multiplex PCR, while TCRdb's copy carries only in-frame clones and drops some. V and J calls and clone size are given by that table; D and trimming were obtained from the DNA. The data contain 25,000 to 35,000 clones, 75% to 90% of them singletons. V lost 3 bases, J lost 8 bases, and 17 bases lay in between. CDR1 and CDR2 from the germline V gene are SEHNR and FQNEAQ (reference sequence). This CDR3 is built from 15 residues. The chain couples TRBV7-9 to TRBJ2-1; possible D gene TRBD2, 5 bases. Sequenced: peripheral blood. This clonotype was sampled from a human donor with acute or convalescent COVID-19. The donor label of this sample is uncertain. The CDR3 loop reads CASSLRTPKGDEQFF. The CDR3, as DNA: TGTGCCAGCAGCTTGAGGACTCCGAAGGGCGATGAGCAGTTCTTC.